The rows below give T cell receptor beta chains drawn from one sample of a study of T cells after yellow fever vaccination. TCRdb recomputed calls from the 5' RACE reads with MiXCR, one row per CDR3 protein. Altogether 250,000 to 350,000 distinct CDR3 sequences are present, around 6.8% being singletons, with the ten largest covering about a sixth. The starting material was PBMCs, obtained about 41 days after the first yellow fever vaccination. The receptors originated from a man aged 18-30 years who received the YFV17D yellow fever vaccine. Both conserved end residues are part of each CDR3. Fields, in order: J gene, CDR3 length, D gene, clone size, V gene, CDR3 protein, CDR3 DNA. The D gene is left open where the match is weak. The listing skips clone size in some rows; elsewhere it reads once, few, many or a size class.

>TRBJ2-7|13|NA|many|TRBV15
CATSRDRTYEQYF
TGTGCCACCAGCAGAGATCGAACCTACGAGCAGTACTTC
>TRBJ2-3|14|NA|few|TRBV9
CASSVVWNTDTQYF
TGTGCCAGCAGCGTAGTTTGGAACACAGATACGCAGTATTTT
>TRBJ1-4|13|NA|NA|TRBV7-2
CASSWGAGEKLFF
TGTGCCAGCAGTTGGGGCGCGGGTGAAAAACTGTTTTTT
>TRBJ2-3|16|TRBD2|many|TRBV13
CASSKGLADRPDTQYF
TGTGCCAGCAGCAAGGGACTAGCGGACCGGCCAGATACGCAGTATTTT
>TRBJ2-5|17|NA|few|TRBV10-3
CAISARTGLANGETQYF
TGTGCCATCAGTGCGAGAACAGGGTTGGCGAATGGAGAGACCCAGTACTTC
>TRBJ2-7|15|NA|few|TRBV7-9
CASSLGPRQGHEQYF
TGTGCCAGCAGCTTAGGACCCCGCCAGGGCCACGAGCAGTACTTC
>TRBJ2-1|14|TRBD2|few|TRBV5-1
CASSAGGRGNEQFF
TGCGCCAGCAGCGCGGGGGGACGGGGTAATGAGCAGTTCTTC
>TRBJ2-3|12|NA|NA|TRBV5-6
CASGGDTDTQYF
TGTGCCAGCGGGGGAGACACAGATACGCAGTATTTT
>TRBJ1-4|14|NA|many|TRBV20-1
CSATGPPTNEKLFF
TGCAGTGCTACCGGGCCTCCAACTAATGAAAAACTGTTTTTT
>TRBJ1-2|14|TRBD1|few|TRBV5-1
CASSSQGKKDGYTF
TGCGCCAGCAGCTCACAGGGGAAAAAGGATGGCTACACCTTC